This paragraph covers one T cell receptor beta chain sequence. Clones were sequenced by immunoSEQ multiplex PCR, and TCRdb holds only the in-frame ones, with some missing. Altogether about 220,000 clones are present, around 94% being singletons, with the ten largest covering approximately 1.4%. CDR1 is LGHDT and CDR2 is YNNKEL in the germline V gene (reference sequence). The CDR3 length is 15 residues. Trimming cost V 6 bases and J 5 bases, with 14 bases left between them. This entry comes from a study of control samples from healthy donors and cancer patients. The specimen was blood. The sequence was collected from a man over 45 in good health. The genes are TRBV3-1 (or the pseudogene TRBV3-2) and TRBJ1-6; possibly TRBD1 for D (5 bases). In DNA, the CDR3 is TGTGCCAGCAGACCCCGGGACGTCCATAATTCACCCCTCCACTTT. It specifies CASRPRDVHNSPLHF.